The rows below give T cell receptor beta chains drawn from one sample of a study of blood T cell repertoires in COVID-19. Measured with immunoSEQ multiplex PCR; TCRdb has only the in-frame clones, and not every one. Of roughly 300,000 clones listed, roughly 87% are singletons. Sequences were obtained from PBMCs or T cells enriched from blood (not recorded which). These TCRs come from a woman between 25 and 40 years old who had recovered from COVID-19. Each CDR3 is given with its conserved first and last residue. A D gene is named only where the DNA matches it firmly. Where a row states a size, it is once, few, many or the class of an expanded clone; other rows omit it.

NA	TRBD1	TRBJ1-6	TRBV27	CASSLSDRGLSPLHF	TGTGCCAGCAGTTTGTCTGACAGGGGGCTTTCACCCCTCCACTTT
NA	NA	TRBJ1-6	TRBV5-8	CASSLGRNSPLHF	TGTGCCAGCAGCTTGGGGAGAAATTCACCCCTCCACTTT
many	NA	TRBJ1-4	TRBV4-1	CASSNSGGANEKLFF	TGCGCCAGCAGCAATTCGGGGGGGGCTAATGAAAAACTGTTTTTT
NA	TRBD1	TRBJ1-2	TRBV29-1	CSGKGQGANGYTF	TGCAGCGGGAAAGGACAGGGGGCAAATGGCTACACCTTC
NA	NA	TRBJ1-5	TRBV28	CASSALGRGQPQHF	TGTGCCAGCAGCGCCCTCGGGAGGGGCCAGCCCCAGCATTTT
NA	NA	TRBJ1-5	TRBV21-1	CASSSGTGGPYSNQPQHF	TGTGCCAGCAGCTCCGGGACAGGGGGTCCATATAGCAATCAGCCCCAGCATTTT
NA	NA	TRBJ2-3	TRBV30	CAWSVLRGSTDTQYF	TGTGCCTGGAGTGTTTTACGGGGGAGCACAGATACGCAGTATTTT
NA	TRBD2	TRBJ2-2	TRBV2	CASRKGLADTGELFF	TGTGCCAGCAGGAAGGGACTAGCGGACACCGGGGAGCTGTTTTTT
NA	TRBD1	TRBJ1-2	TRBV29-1	CSAQGARGRSYGYTF	TGCAGCGCCCAGGGGGCGAGAGGCAGAAGCTATGGCTACACCTTC
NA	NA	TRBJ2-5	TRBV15	CATSREPGQQETQYF	TGTGCCACCAGCAGAGAGCCCGGACAGCAAGAGACCCAGTACTTC
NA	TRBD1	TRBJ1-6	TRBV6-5	CASSYSWGQGHSPLHF	TGTGCCAGCAGTTACTCGTGGGGACAGGGCCATTCACCCCTCCACTTT
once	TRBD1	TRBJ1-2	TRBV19	CASRDGDRPNYGYTF	TGTGCCAGTAGAGACGGGGACAGGCCTAACTATGGCTACACCTTC
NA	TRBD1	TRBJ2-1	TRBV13	CASSDRGSYNEQFF	TGTGCCAGCAGCGACAGGGGCTCCTACAATGAGCAGTTCTTC
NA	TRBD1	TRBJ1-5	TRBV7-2	CASSLGTDNQPQHF	TGTGCCAGCAGCCTTGGGACAGACAATCAGCCCCAGCATTTT
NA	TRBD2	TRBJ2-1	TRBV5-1	CASSTGLADNEQFF	TGCGCCAGCAGCACCGGACTAGCAGACAATGAGCAGTTCTTC
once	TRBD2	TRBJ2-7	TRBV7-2	CASSLASSGGYEQYF	TGTGCCAGCAGCTTAGCTAGTAGCGGGGGCTACGAGCAGTACTTC
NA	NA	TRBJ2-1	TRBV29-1	CSAGGRGPYNEQFF	TGCAGCGCCGGGGGGCGGGGCCCATACAATGAGCAGTTCTTC
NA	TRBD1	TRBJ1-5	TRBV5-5	CASSYQGDQSNQPQHF	TGTGCCAGCAGCTACCAGGGGGACCAGAGCAATCAGCCCCAGCATTTT
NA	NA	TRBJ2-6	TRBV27	CASSSPRGTAGGANVLTF	TGTGCCAGCAGTAGCCCACGGGGGACCGCGGGGGGGGCCAACGTCCTGACTTTC
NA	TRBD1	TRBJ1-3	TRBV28	CASRNRGTGNTIYF	TGTGCCAGCCGAAACAGGGGGACTGGAAACACCATATATTTT
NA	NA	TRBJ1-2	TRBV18	CASSKQNYGYTF	TGTGCCAGCTCAAAACAGAACTATGGCTACACCTTC
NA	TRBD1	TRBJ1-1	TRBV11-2	CASSLGQGLGDTEAFF	TGTGCCAGCAGCTTAGGACAGGGTTTAGGCGACACTGAAGCTTTCTTT
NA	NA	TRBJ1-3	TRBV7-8	CASSWLAASGNTIYF	TGTGCCAGCAGCTGGCTCGCTGCCTCTGGAAACACCATATATTTT
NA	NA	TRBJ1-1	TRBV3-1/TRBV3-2	CASTQGGGVSEAFF	TGTGCCAGCACCCAAGGGGGGGGAGTAAGCGAAGCTTTCTTT
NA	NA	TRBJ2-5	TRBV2	CASSELGSVQETQYF	TGTGCCAGCAGTGAATTGGGGAGTGTCCAAGAGACCCAGTACTTC
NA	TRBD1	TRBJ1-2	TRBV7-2	CASSLGQGYGYTF	TGTGCCAGCAGTTTAGGACAGGGGTATGGCTACACCTTC